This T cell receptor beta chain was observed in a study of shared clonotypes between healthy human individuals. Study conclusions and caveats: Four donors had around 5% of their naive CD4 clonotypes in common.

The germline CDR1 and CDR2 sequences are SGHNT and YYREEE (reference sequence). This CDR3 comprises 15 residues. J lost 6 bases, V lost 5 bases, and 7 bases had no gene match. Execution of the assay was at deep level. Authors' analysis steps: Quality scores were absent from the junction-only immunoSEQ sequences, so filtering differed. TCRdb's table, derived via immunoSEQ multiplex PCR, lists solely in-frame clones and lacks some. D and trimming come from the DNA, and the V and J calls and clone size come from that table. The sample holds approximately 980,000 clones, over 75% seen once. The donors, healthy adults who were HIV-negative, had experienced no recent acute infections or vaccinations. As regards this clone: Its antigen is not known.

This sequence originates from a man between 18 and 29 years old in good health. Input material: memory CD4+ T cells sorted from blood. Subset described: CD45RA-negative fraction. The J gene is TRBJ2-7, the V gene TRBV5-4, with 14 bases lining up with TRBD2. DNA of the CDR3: TGTGCCAGCAGGGAGGGACTAGCGGGAGTGGGCGAGCAGTACTTC. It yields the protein CASREGLAGVGEQYF.